This T cell receptor (beta chain) originates from a study of cytomegalovirus exposure and HLA in healthy donors (dated by TCRdb to 2015 to 2018). About the study as a whole: In an earlier analysis of approximately 640 of the donors, approximately 260 Gb of sequence data and 90 million to 130 million unique TCR beta sequences from roughly 180 million T cells were reported. Approximately 300 gigabases of sequencing data and 75 million to 85 million unique TCR sequences made up an early release that covered around 640 HLA-typed donors. Among the 398 genotyped donors, 81% belonged to the genetic ancestry cluster associated with self-reported Caucasian donors. The study was designed to test whether signatures of past pathogen exposure could be identified by cataloging public T cell receptors. The study profiled the T cell repertoires of 550 to 700 subjects by immunosequencing and related them to cytomegalovirus serostatus. Besides the first cohort of approximately 670 subjects, a separate validation cohort made up of 120 different subjects was used. To predict cytomegalovirus infection status, the study brought together high-throughput TCR immunosequencing, statistical association of individual TCRs with disease status, and machine learning. In a later analysis, previously published TCR beta repertoires from 550 to 750 donors were re-analyzed and high-resolution HLA genotyping was added so that TCR occurrence patterns could be studied. In the later analysis, no new phenotypic data were used to find candidate immune exposures; instead, reliance was placed on TCR beta sequences and their occurrence across donors. In an earlier analysis of 550 to 700 of the donors, high-throughput TCR beta sequencing was used to judge whether each TCR beta V gene segment behaved as functional or pseudogenic. Donor age, sex, ethnicity and CMV serostatus were compiled alongside the repertoire data. Genome-wide SNP genotypes for about three fifths of the roughly 700 donors were used in a later genetic analysis, which treated that subset as a discovery cohort. Every repertoire in the discovery cohort had been generated on one and the same sequencing platform. Both class I and class II loci were covered by HLA typing, at four-digit resolution. The number of typed donors differed by locus: about 620-630 for A, B, C, DRB1 and DQB1; 522 for DQA1; around 610 for DPA1; and about 450 for DPB1. A few DR-DQ haplotypes were treated as single units for association and clustering because of strong linkage in the cohort. Among about 400 genotyped donors of the cohort, an average of approximately 220,000 unique TCR beta nucleotide sequences was sequenced per donor, of which roughly 17% were non-productive. Broader findings and caveats from the paper: According to a later analysis, parvovirus B19, influenza, CMV and Epstein-Barr virus appeared linked to several top co-occurrence clusters. In vitro tests confirmed that a few of the cytomegalovirus-associated TCR beta chains recognize cytomegalovirus antigens. Because HLA typing was missing for some donors at each locus, association tests included only the typed subset. A later analysis found that most CMV-associated TCR beta chains appeared HLA-restricted, with HLA associations seemingly driven largely by CMV exposure. In the study, approximately 160 TCR beta chains were listed as associated with cytomegalovirus. According to a later genetic analysis, donors in an Asian-associated ancestry cluster had fewer N-insertions in productive TCRs than the roughly 670-donor mean. The authors suggested that the approach could potentially be generalized to other disease states and immunological phenotypes. A further reported finding was that TCR beta sequences accurately predicted the HLA-A and HLA-B alleles for most subjects in the first cohort. Most TCR sequences were seen in very few donors, while some public TCRs were found in many individuals. An association between a missense DCLRE1C variant and V-gene and J-gene trimming of TCR beta chains was found in a later genetic analysis and replicated in an independent cohort. Only TCR beta chains were sequenced in this cohort, and the absence of alpha or paired-chain data limited detectable features. Assigning TCR associations to individual alleles was difficult when HLA alleles, especially DR and DQ, strongly co-occurred. Cytomegalovirus status was reported to be diagnosed by the classifier with high specificity and sensitivity in both the original and validation cohorts. CMV serostatus was the only immune exposure information available for the cohort. Because counts were too low, seventeen rarely observed V segments, including chromosome 9 orphons, were excluded from the earlier analysis of 587 of the donors. The sequencing pipeline was judged likely to have produced a cluster of highly shared sequence variants as a technical artifact. Correlated functional status among segregating V segments might reflect linkage disequilibrium, but an unknown experimental factor could not be ruled out. An earlier analysis of around 500 of the donors showed that most TCR beta V segments appeared in productive rearrangements either about 87% or about 30% of the time, which broadly matched IMGT annotations. In a later analysis, HLA-associated TCR beta chains were found to be more clonally expanded and to have lower generation probabilities than equally common non-associated chains. Roughly uniform sequencing depth across donors was assumed in presence/absence analyses, although this assumption may not hold. A later analysis associated 16,951 TCR beta sequences with specific HLA alleles at a false discovery rate of 0.05. In a later analysis, the rate of TCR association differed among HLA loci, with DRB1 alleles having the most associated TCRs and HLA-C alleles having the fewest.

The cohort consisted of approximately 670 healthy bone marrow donors. All cohort members were sampled while nominally healthy, although unrecorded immune exposures were likely present. The donor was CMV seropositive and belonged to the group of some 290 seropositive cohort members. A peripheral blood sample was provided by each donor, and peripheral blood mononuclear cells were used for TCR beta sequencing. Genomic DNA extraction from the blood cell samples was performed with the Qiagen DNeasy Blood Extraction Kit. Library construction relied on the immunoSEQ multiplex PCR assay. For the multiplex PCR, a mixture combining 60 forward primers for TCR Vbeta segments and 13 reverse primers for TCR Jbeta segments was used. A multiplex PCR assay on genomic DNA amplified the CDR3 region of rearranged TCR beta genes. The amplified TCR beta libraries were sequenced on the Illumina HiSeq System as 87-base-pair reads. The authors processed their data as follows. A later analysis counted approximately 84 million unique TCR beta chains across the 670 or so repertoires, and around 9.9 million of these chains were shared by at least two donors. Raw reads were error-corrected and collapsed into unique sequences with a nearest-neighbor algorithm that merged closely related sequences to remove PCR and sequencing errors. CDR3 sequences were aligned to IMGT reference sequences to assign V, D and J gene segments. Each retained sequence needed at least a six-nucleotide match to both a V gene segment and a J gene segment. A rearrangement was called productive if the CDR3 had no stop codons and remained in frame with V and J, and every other rearrangement was called non-productive. Following IMGT convention, CDR3 was defined as the stretch from the second conserved V-encoded cysteine up to the conserved J-encoded phenylalanine. In an earlier analysis of 587 of the donors, sequences lacking an unambiguous match to a single V gene segment were excluded. In an earlier analysis of almost 600 of the donors, a V segment was called functional when productive rearrangements were above 56.7%, and segregating when the standard deviation between donors exceeded 5%. To diagnose cytomegalovirus status from the catalog of TCR beta chain sequences, a statistical classification framework was built. In a later analysis, V and J genes were assigned by comparing TCR nucleotide sequences against IMGT/GENE-DB human TR gene sequences. The TCRdist pipeline was used in a later analysis to assign CDR3 sequences and most-parsimonious VDJ recombination scenarios. In a later analysis, each TCR beta chain was defined by its CDR3 amino acid sequence together with its V-gene family, and reads without a unique V-gene family were excluded. A later analysis removed over 500 highly shared, low-generation-probability nucleotide sequences to deal with suspected cross-contamination and a sequencing artifact. In a later analysis, a clonal expansion index was calculated for each public chain from normalized within-repertoire ranks of inferred template counts. A later analysis computed generation probabilities with a VDJ recombination model fitted to out-of-frame rearrangements, and checked the results against IGoR. A later analysis scored TCR-TCR, TCR-HLA and TCR-CMV co-occurrence with hypergeometric tests, applying a repertoire-size bias correction to TCR pairs. A later analysis estimated false discovery rates by permuting HLA or CMV assignments 20 times. In a later analysis, co-occurring TCRs were grouped using DBSCAN, and TCRdist sequence similarity was added for clustering within HLA-allele-positive subsets. Repertoires with fewer than 30,000 or more than 120,000 public chains were left out of co-occurrence clustering, as were five repertoires with anomalous nucleotide sharing. The table was pulled from immuneACCESS by TCRdb, which kept in-frame rearrangements only. Such tables lose some clones; where checked, under half of the loss comes from unresolved V genes, and the rest has no known cause. That table is the source of V, J and clone size, and D and trimming were worked out from the DNA. Recorded for this sample are over 150,000 clones; roughly 79% of them occurred a single time. Clones ranked in the top ten supply about 3.1% of the sample.

This clone was counted a few times. It lacks a known antigen. The sample holds no much larger clone one base away, and base qualities are not on file. The same CDR3 is also encoded by other DNA sequences in this sample. The source material was PBMCs. The receptor was isolated from a woman between 45 and 65 years old in good health and CMV-seropositive.

The CDR3 region has the sequence CASGGRGVNTEAFF. The DNA sequence is as follows: TGTGCCAGCGGGGGGAGGGGGGTGAACACTGAAGCTTTCTTT. This chain joins TRBV2 to TRBJ1-1; a weak D assignment points to TRBD1 (6 bases agree). Per the germline V gene, SNHLY is the CDR1 and FYNNEI is the CDR2. V is reduced by 8 bases and J by 0 bases, leaving a spacing of 13 bases between them. Counted from cysteine to phenylalanine, this CDR3 has 14 amino acids. CDR3 DNA only is kept here, 42 bases in frame from base 1.